This TCR beta chain was captured by sequencing in a study of T cell repertoires in cytomegalovirus infection. As for the study in general: Public TCR beta signatures provided an indication of both CMV infection and a matching HLA type.

From germline, CDR1 is SQVTM and CDR2 ANQGSEA. V lost 3 bases to trimming and J lost 6 bases; unmatched junction nucleotides: 9. The CDR3 spans 16 residues. Regarding the study as a whole: Cumulated frequencies of public TCR beta families served to identify carriers of CMV plus the relevant HLA. Ex vivo, HLA-C-restricted CMV-specific TCR beta clonotypes prevailed over the rest of the response.

TCRdb re-called the reads through MiXCR, storing one row per CDR3 protein. The table lists about 360,000 distinct CDR3 sequences, about a sixth of them singletons. This clonotype was seen a handful of times. The antigen is unknown. The sequence was obtained from a human donor in good health (CMV status not recorded). Some clones in this sample may be carry-over from other donors' samples. Material for sequencing was PBMCs. The chain uses TRBV29-1 and TRBJ2-1, with 12 bases identical to TRBD2. CDR3 amino acids: CSVERPSGGARNEQFF. CDR3 nucleotide sequence: TGCAGCGTTGAGAGGCCTAGCGGGGGGGCCCGCAATGAGCAGTTCTTC.